The rows below give T cell receptor beta chains drawn from one sample of a study of T cells after yellow fever vaccination. TCRdb re-called the 5' RACE reads through MiXCR, storing one row per CDR3 protein. The sample lists approximately 610,000 distinct CDR3 sequences; about a sixth were seen once. The source material was PBMCs, sampled 4 to 6 days after the first yellow fever vaccination. These receptors all stem from a man aged 18 to 35 who received the YFV17D yellow fever vaccine. Each CDR3 is given without its conserved first and last residue. The order of the fields is CDR3 length, J gene, V gene, CDR3 protein.

>12|TRBJ2-7|TRBV7-2
ASSLSIAGYEQY
>13|TRBJ1-1|TRBV4-1
ASSQGGNVVTEAF
>13|TRBJ2-1|TRBV5-1
ASSLILGSYNEQF
>12|TRBJ1-1|TRBV27
ASSMGQRNTEAF
>13|TRBJ1-3|TRBV4-3
ASSQEGQGKNTIY
>14|TRBJ1-3|TRBV12-3/TRBV12-4
ASSKRPAGYGNTIY
>11|TRBJ1-6|TRBV5-1
ASSLAGGLPLH
>13|TRBJ2-1|TRBV6-5
ASAYGPPHYNEQF
>10|TRBJ2-1|TRBV2
ASSESNRVTV
>11|TRBJ2-5|TRBV12-3/TRBV12-4
ASSFLQRETQY
>9|TRBJ2-1|TRBV12-3/TRBV12-4
ASSSPQEQF
>15|TRBJ1-6|TRBV7-2
ASRGDRDQSYNSPLH
>15|TRBJ2-7|TRBV7-8
ASSLVGSGGSSYEQY
>13|TRBJ2-5|TRBV6-5
ASSYSTGTKETQY
>15|TRBJ1-2|TRBV6-5
ASSYSLQGIGNYGYT
>12|TRBJ1-1|TRBV7-2
ASRTRDGYTEAF
>14|TRBJ1-6|TRBV6-5
ASSYWTGQPNSPLH
>15|TRBJ1-5|TRBV7-6
ASSLGRDRYSNQPQH
>12|TRBJ1-1|TRBV7-2
ASSWRALNTEAF
>11|TRBJ2-1|TRBV12-3/TRBV12-4
ASTTGLWNEQF
>12|TRBJ2-2|TRBV20-1
SAPRGGIAGELF
>19|TRBJ2-1|TRBV11-2
ASSLPPRSGGNSIDGNEQF
>13|TRBJ1-1|TRBV7-2
ASSFTGTGGLGAF
>12|TRBJ2-7|TRBV10-3
ATDDGREAYEQY
>12|TRBJ2-3|TRBV6-1
ASRRDREGDTQY
>14|TRBJ2-1|TRBV6-5
ASSYDPSGTYNEQF
>15|TRBJ1-1|TRBV5-4
ASSASGGRFINTEAF
>13|TRBJ1-5|TRBV7-2
ASSLDRDHNQPQH
>15|TRBJ1-2|TRBV5-6
ASSLYMGIVTNYGYT
>13|TRBJ1-2|TRBV7-6
ASSRGPKQGDGYT
>13|TRBJ2-1|TRBV6-5
ASSYFGQGTNEQF
>16|TRBJ2-7|TRBV11-2
ASSLGLAGGQPSYEQY
>13|TRBJ2-1|TRBV13
ASSAGGALNNEQF
>11|TRBJ2-3|TRBV7-2
ASSPGITDTQY
>13|TRBJ1-1|TRBV20-1
SASTHTLRTVEAF
>15|TRBJ2-3|TRBV28
ASSLGASGGSTDTQY
>13|TRBJ2-7|TRBV2
ASGEGDGFYYEQY
>14|TRBJ2-1|TRBV27
ASSIAGLASGDEQF
>13|TRBJ2-1|TRBV9
ASSEQGASSNEQF
>12|TRBJ2-7|TRBV30
AWSRTINPNEQY
>14|TRBJ2-6|TRBV28
ASSGYGKPGANVLT
>15|TRBJ2-2|TRBV7-8
ASSLPDTGLVAGELF
>13|TRBJ1-4|TRBV12-3/TRBV12-4
ASSWGQGRTEKLF
>12|TRBJ2-1|TRBV7-2
ASTRGDSYNEQF
>11|TRBJ1-1|TRBV5-1
VSTGWGNTEAF
>13|TRBJ2-5|TRBV20-1
SARDRLAGGETQY
>13|TRBJ1-6|TRBV7-6
ASSLAGWGRSPLH
>12|TRBJ2-7|TRBV7-9
ASSPSGRAYEQY
>12|TRBJ1-2|TRBV25-1
ASSEGTHGRGYT
>12|TRBJ1-5|TRBV7-2
ASSSRLGNQPQH
>11|TRBJ2-3|TRBV6-6
ASISPSTDTQY
>11|TRBJ2-7|TRBV6-5
ASSYSSSYEQY